This entry lists 28 T cell receptor beta chains sequenced from one sample in a study of T-cell reconstitution after alpha-beta-depleted transplantation in children. Preparation of the TCRbeta library used unique molecular identifiers. TCRdb independently ran MiXCR on the PCR reads; one entry per CDR3 protein. The top ten clones hold about 35% of a sample with 530,000 or so distinct CDR3 sequences, roughly a quarter of them seen once. Sequencing used PBMCs, obtained before TCRalphabeta/CD19-depleted stem cell transplant. The receptors were gathered from a boy younger than two with Wiskott-Aldrich syndrome, due to receive a stem cell transplant.

The rearrangement links TRBV20-1 to TRBJ2-1; 11 nucleotides match TRBD2. The germline V gene encodes CDR1 DFQATT and CDR2 SNEGSKA (reference sequence). CDR3 length: 15 amino acids. Trimming removed 6 bases from V and 7 bases from J; junction bases left unmatched: 11. The CDR3 DNA follows: TGCAGTGCGCCAAGACTAGCGGGAATCGGAAATGAGCAGTTCTTC. It specifies CSAPRLAGIGNEQFF.

This clonotype has just a few counts. The rearrangement joins TRBV18 to TRBJ1-2; the D gene is possibly TRBD1 (6 bases). This CDR3 has 15 amino acids. V dropped 3 bases and J dropped 2 bases, with 13 bases sitting between them. Germline V gene lookup returns CDR1 KGHSH and CDR2 LQKENI. CDR3 nucleotide sequence: TGTGCCAGCTCACCGTCCGGGGACACCAACTATGGCTACACCTTC. Protein product: CASSPSGDTNYGYTF.

This clonotype has more than one count but fewer than ten. The V gene is TRBV7-2, the J gene TRBJ2-7; 8 bases match TRBD1. The germline V gene has CDR1 SGHTA and CDR2 FQGNSA. J gave up 5 bases and V 0 bases, and 3 bases lay outside the gene matches. The CDR3 sequence is 14 residues long. The CDR3: CASSLAARGHEQYF. CDR3 sequence (DNA): TGTGCCAGCAGCTTAGCTGCCAGGGGGCACGAGCAGTACTTC.

There are a few counts of this clonotype. The V and J genes are TRBV29-1 and TRBJ2-2; 11 bases align to TRBD2. The germline gives CDR1 SQVTM, CDR2 ANQGSEA. Losses at the gene ends were 7 bases for V and 4 bases for J; bases not matched to a gene: 8. The CDR3 is 15 residues long. CDR3 in DNA: TGCAGCGCCGCCAATCTAGCGGGAGGCACCGGGGAGCTGTTTTTT. Its protein is CSAANLAGGTGELFF.

This clonotype occurred a few times. This chain connects TRBV5-1 to TRBJ2-1, with TRBD2 as a possible D gene (5 bases). This CDR3 is 15 amino acids long. V lost 3 bases and J 2 bases, leaving 12 bases between the germline ends. Germline CDR1 SGHRS, CDR2 YFSETQ. The CDR3: CASSSGLNTYNEQFF. The CDR3 DNA sequence: TGCGCCAGCAGCTCCGGACTTAACACCTACAATGAGCAGTTCTTC. Drawing the rest from reference TRBV5-1 and TRBJ2-1, the complete variable domain is KAGVTQTPRYLIKTRGQQVTLSCSPISGHRSVSWYQQTPGQGLQFLFEYFSETQRNKGNFPGRFSGRQFSNSRSEMNVSTLELGDSALYLCASSSGLNTYNEQFFGPGTRLTVL.

The CDR3 is CSATPDNEQFF. The DNA for the CDR3 is TGCAGTGCTACTCCTGACAATGAGCAGTTCTTC. The chain employs TRBV20-1 and TRBJ2-1, with D unclear. Germline-derived CDR1 and CDR2 are DFQATT and SNEGSKA (reference sequence). The CDR3 contains 11 residues. V lost 4 bases, J lost 5 bases, and 6 bases lay in between.

The chain has TRBV3-1 and TRBJ2-2; D gene uncertain. This CDR3 contains 14 residues. CDR1 and CDR2 from the germline V gene are LGHDT and YNNKEL (reference sequence). Trimming took 1 base from V and 4 from J, leaving 7 bases between them. CDR3 residues: CASSQGHGTGELFF. CDR3 DNA sequence: TGTGCCAGCAGCCAAGGGCATGGCACCGGGGAGCTGTTTTTT.

In nucleotides, the CDR3 is TGTGCCATCAGTGACACTCCAACTAATGAAAAACTGTTTTTT. As protein: CAISDTPTNEKLFF. This chain uses TRBV10-3 with TRBJ1-4; no clear D. V lost 3 bases, J lost 0 bases, and 5 bases lay in between. The germline gives CDR1 ENHRY, CDR2 SYGVKD. This CDR3 comprises 14 residues.

This chain joins TRBV6-1 and TRBJ1-6; D gene uncertain. Between the trimmed V and J ends, which lost 2 bases and 7 bases, there was a span of 12 bases. This CDR3 has 15 amino acids. Germline CDR1 MNHNS, CDR2 SASEGT. As DNA, the CDR3 is TGTGCCAGCAGTGAATTCGCCGGGCCAAATTCACCCCTCCACTTT. It codes for CASSEFAGPNSPLHF.

The chain recombines TRBV5-1 with TRBJ2-1, with TRBD2 matching over 7 bases. The V segment lost 0 bases and the J segment 4 bases; nucleotides outside the gene matches: 7. Germline loops: CDR1 SGHRS, CDR2 YFSETQ. The CDR3 totals 16 residues. This CDR3 reads CASSLASGLVYNEQFF. The CDR3 DNA reads as TGCGCCAGCAGCTTGGCCTCCGGACTAGTTTACAATGAGCAGTTCTTC.

V gene TRBV2 combines with J gene TRBJ2-3; D perhaps matches TRBD1 (5 bases). Germline loops: CDR1 SNHLY, CDR2 FYNNEI. CDR3 length equals 13 residues. Trimming cost V 7 bases and J 1 base, with 9 bases left between them. The CDR3 sequence: CASKAGRTDTQYF. The DNA of the CDR3 is TGTGCCAGCAAGGCAGGGCGCACAGATACGCAGTATTTT.

V gene TRBV29-1 combines with J gene TRBJ2-1; the D is unclear. The CDR3 has 15 residues. V lost 3 bases and J lost 3, with 15 bases in between. Germline assignment: CDR1 SQVTM and CDR2 ANQGSEA. CDR3 residues: CSVEDPDIGYNEQFF. CDR3 bases: TGCAGCGTTGAGGATCCAGACATAGGCTACAATGAGCAGTTCTTC.

The chain carries TRBV2 and TRBJ2-5; tentative D call: TRBD2 (6 bases). Germline V CDR1 and CDR2: SNHLY, FYNNEI. V lost 8 bases to trimming and J lost 2 bases, with 15 bases between them. The CDR3 sequence is 14 residues long. The CDR3 DNA sequence: TGTGCCAGCGGGCCCACTAGCCCACAAGAGACCCAGTACTTC. Protein product: CASGPTSPQETQYF. The full variable domain, its missing parts supplied by reference TRBV2 and TRBJ2-5, is EPEVTQTPSHQVTQMGQEVILRCVPISNHLYFYWYRQILGQKVEFLVSFYNNEISEKSEIFDDQFSVERPDGSNFTLKIRSTKLEDSAMYFCASGPTSPQETQYFGPGTRLLVL.

The V gene is TRBV5-1, the J gene TRBJ2-6; no clear D gene. Germline-derived CDR1 and CDR2 are SGHRS and YFSETQ. Trimming left V 0 bases short and J 0 bases short, with 7 bases between. CDR3 size: 16 residues. The CDR3 DNA is TGCGCCAGCAGCTTGGCTCCTCGCTCTGGGGCCAACGTCCTGACTTTC. This gives the protein CASSLAPRSGANVLTF. The whole variable domain, remainder taken from reference TRBV5-1 and TRBJ2-6, is KAGVTQTPRYLIKTRGQQVTLSCSPISGHRSVSWYQQTPGQGLQFLFEYFSETQRNKGNFPGRFSGRQFSNSRSEMNVSTLELGDSALYLCASSLAPRSGANVLTFGAGSRLTVL.

This clonotype was picked up a small number of times. This chain uses TRBV15 with TRBJ1-2, with 7 bases that match TRBD1. The CDR3 contains 15 residues. After removal of 3 bases from V and 3 bases from J, the junction contained 7 bases not matched to a gene. The germline V gene encodes CDR1 LNHNV and CDR2 YYDKDF (reference sequence). CDR3 sequence: CATSSLDRADYGYTF. CDR3 DNA sequence: TGTGCCACCAGCAGCTTAGACAGGGCGGACTATGGCTACACCTTC.

This clonotype was counted between two and nine times. The rearrangement links TRBV5-1 to TRBJ2-2; D call uncertain. The CDR3 runs to 17 residues. Germline CDR1 is SGHRS and CDR2 is YFSETQ. V lost 2 bases and J lost 0, with 14 bases in between. CDR3 nucleotides: TGCGCCAGCAGCTTCTTTAGAGCCCAGGCGAACACCGGGGAGCTGTTTTTT. This gives the protein CASSFFRAQANTGELFF.

This clonotype has only a few counts. The chain uses TRBV12-3 or TRBV12-4 and TRBJ2-7, with D possibly being TRBD2 (5 bases). There are 14 residues in the CDR3. The V end was cut by 6 bases, the J end by 5 bases, with 17 bases between. This CDR3 reads CASSPRRVRHEQYF. CDR3 DNA sequence: TGTGCCAGCAGCCCACGGCGGGTTCGACACGAGCAGTACTTC.

This chain links TRBV24-1 with TRBJ2-1; 7 bases align to TRBD1. CDR1 KGHDR and CDR2 SFDVKD come from the germline V gene. Trimming at V came to 12 bases and at J to 3 bases, leaving 13 bases not matched to a gene. The CDR3 sequence is 15 residues long. This CDR3 reads CAPNTTGTDYNEQFF. In nucleotides, the CDR3 is TGTGCCCCGAACACGACCGGGACAGACTACAATGAGCAGTTCTTC.

The chain joins TRBV29-1 to TRBJ2-2; D remains unclear. The CDR3 has 13 residues. Per germline, CDR1 SQVTM and CDR2 ANQGSEA. Trimming removed 3 bases at V and 1 base at J, with 6 bases between. CDR3 sequence reads: CSVDRVNTGELFF. The CDR3 region has the DNA TGCAGCGTTGATAGGGTGAACACCGGGGAGCTGTTTTTT.

The chain has TRBV10-2 and TRBJ2-1; 7 bases agree with TRBD2. V was clipped by 8 bases and J by 4 bases; unmatched bases: 5. Germline CDR1 WSHSY, CDR2 SAAADI. The CDR3 has 13 amino acids. The CDR3 coding sequence is TGCGCCAGCGCGGGGGACTTTTACAATGAGCAGTTCTTC. Amino acid sequence: CASAGDFYNEQFF.

The chain links TRBV5-1 to TRBJ2-1, with 14 positions matching TRBD2. The CDR3 length is 16 residues. CDR1 is SGHRS, CDR2 YFSETQ, per germline. The J segment lost 12 bases and the V segment lost 4 bases, leaving 12 bases of the junction unmatched. The CDR3 loop is CASSTGLAGGGTAQFF. CDR3 coding DNA: TGCGCCAGCAGCACAGGACTAGCGGGAGGTGGGACGGCGCAGTTCTTC.

The V gene is TRBV29-1, the J gene TRBJ2-5; D gene ambiguous. CDR1 and CDR2 (germline): SQVTM, ANQGSEA. CDR3 length: 13 amino acids. Trimming removed 4 bases from V and 5 bases from J, with 14 bases in between. The CDR3 is CSVVSFSVETQYF. CDR3 bases: TGCAGCGTTGTGTCGTTTAGTGTGGAGACCCAGTACTTC.

This clonotype was seen more than once but under ten times. The J gene is TRBJ2-7, the V gene TRBV20-1; D may be TRBD2 (6 bases). Germline lookup yields CDR1 DFQATT and CDR2 SNEGSKA (reference sequence). This CDR3 is built from 14 residues. The germline V and J ends were trimmed by 5 bases and 3 bases, with 17 bases remaining between them. The CDR3 spells CSAETFPGGYEQYF. The CDR3 DNA is TGCAGTGCTGAGACATTTCCCGGGGGCTACGAGCAGTACTTC.

This clonotype was seen more than once but under ten times. J is TRBJ2-2 and V is TRBV29-1; tentative D call: TRBD1 (6 bases). The V end lost 1 base, the J end lost 7 bases, and 16 bases lay between the germline ends. The CDR3 runs to 15 residues. Germline V gives CDR1 SQVTM, CDR2 ANQGSEA. Written as DNA, the CDR3 is TGCAGCGTTGAAGCGCCACAGGGTGGTTACGGGGAGCTGTTTTTT. Translation gives CSVEAPQGGYGELFF.

V and J are TRBV7-3 and TRBJ2-3; 10 bases match TRBD2. The CDR3 covers 19 residues. The junction had 20 bases not matched to a gene; V was cut back by 5 bases and J by 6 bases. CDR1 is SGHTA, CDR2 FQGTGA, per germline. As DNA, the CDR3 is TGTGCCAGCAGCCCGCTAGGTCCTAGCGGGAGAGATTTTACGGATACGCAGTATTTT. Its translation is CASSPLGPSGRDFTDTQYF.

This clonotype was picked up a small number of times. V is TRBV5-1 and J is TRBJ2-1; D may be TRBD2 (6 bases). The CDR3 runs to 17 residues. Trimming took 0 bases from V and 8 from J, leaving 21 bases between them. Looked up from germline, CDR1 is SGHRS and CDR2 is YFSETQ. This CDR3 is CASSLGTGNIGGYEQFF. For the CDR3, the DNA is TGCGCCAGCAGCTTGGGTACCGGGAACATAGGAGGGTATGAGCAGTTCTTC.

The CDR3 loop reads CASSLYSGGYNEQFF. The CDR3 DNA reads as TGTGCCAGCAGTTTATACAGCGGGGGGTACAATGAGCAGTTCTTC. This chain connects TRBV12-3 or TRBV12-4 to TRBJ2-1; 9 bases agree with TRBD2. With 2 bases clipped from V and 4 bases from J, the junction kept 3 bases outside the gene matches. This CDR3 comprises 15 residues.

This clonotype was observed a few times. The chain uses TRBV5-1 and TRBJ1-4, with 9 bases identical to TRBD1. Looked up from germline, CDR1 is SGHRS and CDR2 is YFSETQ. This CDR3 has 13 amino acids. The V and J ends lost 6 bases and 7 bases, in that order; junction bases with no gene match: 4. CDR3: CASTDRGGEKLFF. In DNA, the CDR3 is TGCGCCAGCACGGACAGGGGAGGTGAAAAACTGTTTTTT.